The following is a T cell receptor (beta chain) sequence with its context. This clonotype was counted many times. Its binding antigen is unknown. The sample holds no much larger clone one base away, and base qualities are not on file. What this sample's time point label stands for: persistent/refractory GD, antithyroid drugs over 5 years with positive TRAb. For both TCR sequencing and RNA sequencing, RNA was extracted from PBMCs in TRIzol. The diagnosis of Graves' disease followed American Thyroid Association guidelines. Recruitment of patients was carried out at an endocrinology department in Xi'an, China. Each patient gave approximately 10 milliliters of peripheral blood, collected in an EDTA anticoagulant tube. PBMCs were isolated by Ficoll Paque Plus density gradient separation without further T cell sorting. An Agilent 2100 Bioanalyzer and agarose gel were used to check RNA quality, while a NanoDrop 2000 measured RNA concentration.

This sample stems from a study of regulatory T cells in long-lasting Graves disease (TCRdb year 2021). Looking at the study overall: Persistent Graves' disease was defined as persistently positive TSH receptor autoantibodies together with antithyroid drug treatment for over 5 years. Persistent Graves' disease patients were compared with newly diagnosed Graves' disease patients by peripheral blood TCR sequencing and RNA sequencing. The study was conducted in China and was registered as a clinical trial. On average, persistent Graves' disease patients in the clinical cohort had been on antithyroid drugs for approximately ten years. A total of about 35 samples underwent TCR sequencing, from some 13 patients with persistent Graves' disease and approximately 20 patients with newly diagnosed Graves' disease. On the study overall, not on this receptor specifically: Sequencing and analysis were restricted to the TCR beta chain. Because the primary lesion, thyroid tissue, could not be accessed, the study looked at peripheral blood alone. Persistent Graves' disease patients showed lower TCR Shannon entropy and fewer highly expanded clones than newly diagnosed patients, suggesting clonal expansion. Preferential use of TRBV28, TRBJ1-2 and TRBJ2-5 was observed in persistent disease, whereas TRBV20-1 and TRBJ2-1 were favored in newly diagnosed disease. More public clonotypes were shared among persistent patients (fewer than 3,000) than among newly diagnosed patients (approximately 930). The authors acknowledged the small sample size as a limitation that may reduce accuracy.

The CDR3 runs 18 amino acids, cysteine and phenylalanine included. Here the CDR3 DNA is all that survives: 54 bases in frame from base 1. The germline V gene provides CDR1 SGHAT and CDR2 FQNNGV. A distance of 27 bases separates the germline ends of V and J, which lose 5 bases and 4 bases respectively. Libraries came from multiplex PCR. Sequenced using an Illumina HiSeq 4000. iRepertoire HTBI primers and Arm-PCR amplification of CDR3 regions were used to construct TCR beta libraries. Gel purification was performed on PCR products prior to sequencing. As for the authors' bioinformatics: Gene usage analysis of CDR3 amino acid clonotypes used the 62 TRBV and 14 to 15 TRBJ segments found across samples. COPE and FqMerger were used to merge filtered high-quality paired reads into contigs. Contigs were aligned with BLAST to IMGT TRBV, TRBD and TRBJ reference genes, and CDR3 was defined per IMGT. Any clonotype with a frequency above 0.1% was counted as a highly expanded clone. Shannon entropy was used to measure repertoire diversity, and the Gini coefficient was used to measure V-J evenness. Public clonotypes were defined as clonotypes shared by more than one individual. TCRdb's own reprocessing of the public reads used fastp at Q25 and MiXCR and kept productive beta chains. CDR3 protein duplicates are merged, each entry listing the most common genes and DNA. The V and J calls reflect TCRdb's pipeline rather than the authors' work. Present in this sample are about 290,000 distinct CDR3 sequences, around a fifth of which were seen just once. Around three fifths of the sample rests with the top ten.

Sequencing was performed on peripheral blood mononuclear cells (PBMCs), taken when the disease was refractory, from a patient treated with antithyroid drugs. This receptor chain uses TRBV11-2 and TRBJ2-7, with a tentative D gene TRBD2 over 5 matching bases. This TCR derives from a female donor with Graves disease. In nucleotide form, the sequence is TGTGCCAGCAGCCCTCTGGGGTATGCGGGTCCCAACCCTTACGAGCAGTACTTC. It encodes CASSPLGYAGPNPYEQYF.